These 2 T cell receptor beta chains were all obtained from the same sample, sequenced in a study of OX40 agonist ivuxolimab in advanced cancers. TCRdb's copy holds only in-frame clones and misses some; the assay was immunoSEQ multiplex PCR. In the table there are 65,000 to 75,000 clones, 75% to 90% of which are singletons. Material: CD4+ or CD8+ T cells sorted from blood, obtained in a trial of the OX40 agonist ivuxolimab. The origin of the receptors is an adult with an advanced solid tumor such as melanoma, head and neck, liver or kidney cancer.

This chain connects TRBV28 to TRBJ1-1; TRBD1 might be the D (6 bases). V shed 8 bases and J shed 5 bases, with 18 bases lying between them. The CDR3 contains 14 residues. In germline, CDR1 is MDHEN, CDR2 SYDVKM. The CDR3 loop is CASGLTGDRTEAFF. The DNA of the CDR3 is TGTGCCAGCGGATTGACAGGAGATAGGACTGAAGCTTTCTTT. Based on the CDR3 plus reference TRBV28 and TRBJ1-1, the full variable domain is DVKVTQSSRYLVKRTGEKVFLECVQDMDHENMFWYRQDPGLGLRLIYFSYDVKMKEKGDIPEGYSVSREKKERFSLILESASTNQTSMYLCASGLTGDRTEAFFGQGTRLTVV.

This rearrangement joins TRBV11-2 to TRBJ1-4; D perhaps matches TRBD1 (5 bases). V dropped 1 base and J dropped 8 bases, with 14 bases sitting between them. CDR3 length: 15 residues. Germline lookup yields CDR1 SGHAT and CDR2 FQNNGV. The CDR3 sequence: CASSLVRGGSEKLFF. DNA of the CDR3: TGTGCCAGCAGCTTAGTGAGGGGAGGAAGCGAAAAACTGTTTTTT.